These 19 T cell receptor beta chains share one sample of origin, sequenced in a study of T-cell reconstitution after alpha-beta-depleted transplantation in children. Unique molecular identifiers featured in how the TCRbeta library was prepared. MiXCR, applied by TCRdb to the PCR reads, yields one record per CDR3 protein. Counted here are a few hundred thousand distinct CDR3 sequences, about a tenth occurring once; the ten biggest clones make up approximately 5%. Sample: PBMCs from the stem cell graft donor, taken from the stem cell graft. Source of these receptors: a human donor who donated a stem cell graft to a child with acute myeloid leukemia.

The chain uses TRBV14 and TRBJ2-1; tentative D call: TRBD2 (6 bases). Trimming removed 3 bases at V and 8 bases at J, with 11 bases between. CDR1 is SGHDN, CDR2 FVKESK, per germline. The CDR3 totals 13 residues. The CDR3 nucleotides read TGTGCCAGCAGCCAGCGGGATCGGCATGAGCAGTTCTTC. Amino acids: CASSQRDRHEQFF.

This clonotype was counted many times. This rearrangement joins TRBV12-3 or TRBV12-4 to TRBJ1-6, with 8 bases matching TRBD1. V lost 5 bases to trimming and J lost 7 bases; unmatched junction nucleotides: 7. The CDR3 loop spans 15 amino acids. Here the CDR3 DNA reads TGTGCCAGCAGTCTCGGGACAGGCGGAAATTCACCCCTCCACTTT. Translated: CASSLGTGGNSPLHF.

This clonotype appeared a few times. The chain recombines TRBV7-2 with TRBJ1-5; 9 nucleotides agree with TRBD1. CDR3 length equals 14 residues. The V gene end was trimmed by 5 bases and the J gene end by 5 bases; junction bases not matched to a gene: 4. Germline V lookup: CDR1 SGHTA, CDR2 FQGNSA. CDR3 protein: CASSPRQGDQPQHF. CDR3 in DNA: TGTGCCAGCAGCCCCCGACAGGGGGATCAGCCCCAGCATTTT.

The V gene is TRBV7-9, the J gene TRBJ2-2; 8 nucleotides align to TRBD2. CDR1 and CDR2 (germline): SEHNR, FQNEAQ (reference sequence). V lost 4 bases to trimming and J lost 7 bases; unmatched junction nucleotides: 11. This CDR3 has 16 residues. In DNA, the CDR3 is TGTGCCAGCAGCTCCTTTGAGCGGGGGCCGATCGGGGAGCTGTTTTTT. Encoded protein: CASSSFERGPIGELFF.

This clonotype was detected ten times or more. The chain recombines TRBV12-3 or TRBV12-4 with TRBJ2-7; 7 bases align to TRBD2. The CDR3 extends over 14 amino acids. After removal of 6 bases from V and 4 bases from J, the junction contained 9 bases not matched to a gene. The CDR3: CASSPSGSTYEQYF. DNA for the CDR3: TGTGCCAGCAGCCCTAGCGGATCCACTTACGAGCAGTACTTC.

This clonotype was observed a handful of times. The V call is TRBV7-2, the J call TRBJ2-7; the match to TRBD2 covers 8 bases. This CDR3 is built from 15 residues. The J segment lost 6 bases and the V segment lost 1 base, leaving 8 bases of the junction unmatched. From germline, CDR1 is SGHTA and CDR2 FQGNSA. This CDR3 reads CASSLVPGGPGEQYF. The CDR3 DNA is TGTGCCAGCAGCTTAGTTCCGGGAGGGCCGGGCGAGCAGTACTTC.

This clonotype was seen more than once but under ten times. The chain combines TRBV20-1 with TRBJ1-1; D is ambiguous. Germline loops: CDR1 DFQATT, CDR2 SNEGSKA (reference sequence). CDR3 length equals 13 residues. Between the trimmed V and J ends, which lost 6 bases and 1 base, there was a span of 12 bases. CDR3 nucleotide sequence: TGCAGTGCCCCTCGCTACAGGAACACTGAAGCTTTCTTT. Encoded protein: CSAPRYRNTEAFF.

The J gene is TRBJ1-6, the V gene TRBV15; maybe TRBD1 (6 bases). This CDR3 spans 15 amino acids. Germline CDR1 LNHNV, CDR2 YYDKDF (reference sequence). V was clipped by 3 bases and J by 4 bases, with 10 bases between them. DNA for the CDR3: TGTGCCACCAGCAGCCGGGACAAATATAATTCACCCCTCCACTTT. This gives the protein CATSSRDKYNSPLHF.

The V call is TRBV10-3, the J call TRBJ2-3, with 10 bases that match TRBD2. The CDR3 length is 15 residues. Germline assignment: CDR1 ENHRY and CDR2 SYGVKD. J gave up 2 bases and V 5 bases, and 4 bases lay outside the gene matches. The CDR3 loop reads CAISKRGGTTDTQYF. The DNA for the CDR3 is TGTGCCATCAGTAAGCGGGGGGGAACCACAGATACGCAGTATTTT.

This clonotype was seen a few times. The gene calls are TRBV29-1 and TRBJ2-7; 9 bases match TRBD2. The V segment lost 8 bases and the J segment 5 bases; nucleotides outside the gene matches: 10. Germline CDR1 and CDR2: SQVTM and ANQGSEA. This CDR3 spans 13 amino acids. The CDR3 reads CSTGAGGLDEQYF. DNA of the CDR3: TGCAGCACGGGGGCGGGAGGGCTTGACGAGCAGTACTTC.

At least ten counts were recorded for this clonotype. The chain links TRBV12-3 or TRBV12-4 to TRBJ1-2, with D hard to call. V lost 7 bases, J lost 7 bases, and 10 bases lay in between. This CDR3 is 11 amino acids long. The CDR3 reads CASTTNRGYTF. The CDR3 region has the DNA TGTGCCAGCACCACCAATCGTGGCTACACCTTC.

This clonotype was seen repeatedly, ten times or more. This sequence joins TRBV6-1 and TRBJ2-1; D possibly corresponds to TRBD2 (5 bases). CDR3 length: 19 residues. From germline, CDR1 is MNHNS and CDR2 SASEGT. V dropped 2 bases and J dropped 3 bases, with 23 bases sitting between them. The chain's CDR3 is CASSERGYRNDFGYNEQFF. In DNA, the CDR3 is TGTGCCAGCAGTGAACGAGGGTACCGCAATGACTTTGGCTACAATGAGCAGTTCTTC.

This clonotype was observed a handful of times. The V call is TRBV11-2, the J call TRBJ2-1; no firm D call. Germline CDR1 SGHAT, CDR2 FQNNGV. Trimming stripped 0 bases from V and 0 bases from J, with 12 bases between. The CDR3 length is 17 residues. CDR3 in amino acids: CASSLEIVGSSYNEQFF. CDR3 in DNA: TGTGCCAGCAGCTTAGAGATCGTAGGAAGCTCCTACAATGAGCAGTTCTTC.

The chain carries TRBV4-3 and TRBJ2-1, with 13 bases aligning to TRBD2. The length of the CDR3 is 17 residues. V dropped 0 bases and J dropped 7; count of bases not matched to a gene: 6. Germline CDR1 LGHNA, CDR2 YSLEER. The chain's CDR3 is CASSQDLRTSGSNEQFF. The CDR3 DNA sequence: TGCGCCAGCAGCCAAGATCTGAGGACTAGCGGGAGTAATGAGCAGTTCTTC.

J is TRBJ2-7 and V is TRBV18; 7 positions agree with TRBD2. Trimming at V came to 2 bases and at J to 6 bases, leaving 13 bases not matched to a gene. Germline V CDR1 and CDR2: KGHSH, LQKENI. The CDR3 spans 16 residues. The CDR3, as DNA: TGTGCCAGCTCACCAAGTTCGGGCGCGGGAGCCTCCGAGCAGTACTTC. Translated, it gives CASSPSSGAGASEQYF.

This clonotype was counted ten times or more. The genes are TRBV7-2 and TRBJ2-1, with TRBD2 matching 9 bases. The germline CDR1 and CDR2 sequences are SGHTA and FQGNSA. CDR3 length equals 16 residues. Trimming at V came to 5 bases and at J to 3 bases, leaving 8 bases not matched to a gene. The CDR3 protein is CASSVISGGLYNEQFF. CDR3 in DNA: TGTGCCAGCAGCGTAATTAGCGGGGGCCTCTACAATGAGCAGTTCTTC.

The rearrangement links TRBV7-6 to TRBJ2-2; 12 bases are a match to TRBD1. This CDR3 comprises 18 residues. From germline, CDR1 is SGHVS and CDR2 FNYEAQ. V shed 8 bases and J 5 bases; nucleotides not matched to a gene: 15. The CDR3 DNA reads TGTGCCAGCGTAGAGGTGCTTCCGGGACAGGGGGCGACCGGGGAGCTGTTTTTT. Translation: CASVEVLPGQGATGELFF.

This clonotype has more than one count but fewer than ten. CDR3 nucleotide sequence: TGCGCCAGCAGCGCCTCCGGACCTGACTATGGCTACACCTTC. Residues: CASSASGPDYGYTF. The chain combines TRBV5-1 with TRBJ1-2, with D unclear. Germline lookup yields CDR1 SGHRS and CDR2 YFSETQ. V was trimmed by 4 bases and J by 3 bases, leaving 13 bases between them. CDR3 length equals 14 residues.

This clonotype was observed a few times. The V gene is TRBV2, the J gene TRBJ2-1; possibly TRBD1 for D (6 bases). The CDR3 covers 15 residues. The germline V gene has CDR1 SNHLY and CDR2 FYNNEI. The V end was cut by 2 bases, the J end by 4 bases, with 12 bases between. CDR3 DNA: TGTGCCAGCAGTGAATCTCAGGACAGATACAATGAGCAGTTCTTC. This sequence encodes CASSESQDRYNEQFF.